This T cell receptor beta chain came from a study of cytomegalovirus exposure and HLA in healthy donors. Study-level information: The 90 to 150 validation repertoires and the 666 first-cohort repertoires shared a platform, a later analysis reported. Study-level findings and limits: Rarity marked most TCR sequences, yet some public TCRs occurred in many donors. The investigators catalogued some 160 TCR beta chains as cytomegalovirus-associated. The finding came from a later analysis; first-cohort TCR clusters tended to co-occur in the approximately 120 validation repertoires.

As for this clone: Its antigen is unknown.

TCRdb's table, derived via immunoSEQ multiplex PCR, lists solely in-frame clones and lacks some. The sample holds roughly 120,000 clones, over 85% seen once. Trimming at V came to 4 bases and at J to 2 bases, leaving 7 bases not matched to a gene. Per germline, CDR1 SGHRS and CDR2 YFSETQ. The CDR3 runs 16 residues. The receptor was derived from a man aged 30 to 45 in good health and CMV-seronegative. This rearrangement joins TRBV5-1 to TRBJ2-3, with TRBD2 matching over 10 bases. Source material: PBMCs. CDR3 coding DNA: TGCGCCAGCAGCGCTTTACTAGCGGGGAACACAGATACGCAGTATTTT. Translated: CASSALLAGNTDTQYF.